The 3 T cell receptor beta chains given below trace back to one sample, sequenced in a study of T-cell memory formation after mild COVID-19 (dated by TCRdb to 2020 to 2023). The library was generated by 5' RACE. Sequencing took place on an Illumina NovaSeq 6000. Using fastp at Q25 and MiXCR, TCRdb reprocessed the public reads and kept productive beta chains. Each entry merges the rows of one CDR3 protein and shows their most common DNA and genes. The sample table lists roughly 47,000 distinct CDR3 sequences, around 7.2% of them with a count of one. The leading ten clones occupy more than 1.3% of the sample. Sample: PBMCs or a T cell subset sorted from them (not recorded which). The source of these receptors is a man younger than 30 who had mild COVID-19 (a few samples of this study predate the infection). The sample titles of this study are shuffled in the database, so cell type and time point are left out; the donor was told from shared clones.

This clonotype was seen many times. This CDR3 reads CASSQDPSGDQETQYF. Written as DNA, the CDR3 is TGCGCCAGCAGCCAAGATCCTAGCGGGGACCAAGAGACCCAGTACTTC. The rearrangement joins TRBV4-1 to TRBJ2-5, with 9 bases identical to TRBD2. The ends lost 0 bases at V and 0 bases at J; junction bases unmatched: 2. Germline V gives CDR1 MGHRA, CDR2 YSYEKL. The CDR3 is made up of 16 amino acids.

This clonotype was counted a few times. This chain links TRBV27 with TRBJ2-3; D is uncertain. CDR3 length equals 11 residues. Germline V gene data show CDR1 as MNHEY and CDR2 as SMNVEV (reference sequence). Trimming removed 5 bases from V and 7 bases from J, with 7 bases in between. The CDR3 DNA follows: TGTGCCAGCAGTCTGCTTAATACGCAGTATTTT. The encoded protein is CASSLLNTQYF.

This sequence joins TRBV7-2 and TRBJ1-5; D perhaps matches TRBD1 (6 bases). The germline gives CDR1 SGHTA, CDR2 FQGNSA. The length of the CDR3 is 14 residues. Trimming pared 5 bases from V and 5 bases from J, leaving 13 bases between. CDR3 region: CASSHQGNYQPQHF. DNA of the CDR3: TGTGCCAGCAGCCATCAGGGGAACTATCAGCCCCAGCATTTT.